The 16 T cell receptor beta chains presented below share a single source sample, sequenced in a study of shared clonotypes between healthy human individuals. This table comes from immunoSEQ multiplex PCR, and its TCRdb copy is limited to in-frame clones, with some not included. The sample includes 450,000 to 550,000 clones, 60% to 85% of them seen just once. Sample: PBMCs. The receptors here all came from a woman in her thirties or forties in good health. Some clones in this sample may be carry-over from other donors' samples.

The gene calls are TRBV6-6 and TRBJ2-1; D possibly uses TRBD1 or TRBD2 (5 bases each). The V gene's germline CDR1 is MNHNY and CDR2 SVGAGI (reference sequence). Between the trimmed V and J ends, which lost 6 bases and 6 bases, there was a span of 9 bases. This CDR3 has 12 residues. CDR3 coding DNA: TGTGCCAGCAGCAGAGGGGTCAATGAGCAGTTCTTC. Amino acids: CASSRGVNEQFF.

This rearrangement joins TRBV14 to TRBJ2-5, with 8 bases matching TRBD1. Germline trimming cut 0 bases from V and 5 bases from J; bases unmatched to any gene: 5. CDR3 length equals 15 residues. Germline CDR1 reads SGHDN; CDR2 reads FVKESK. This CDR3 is CASSQDRGQGETQYF. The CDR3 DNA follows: TGTGCCAGCAGCCAAGACAGGGGGCAAGGGGAGACCCAGTACTTC.

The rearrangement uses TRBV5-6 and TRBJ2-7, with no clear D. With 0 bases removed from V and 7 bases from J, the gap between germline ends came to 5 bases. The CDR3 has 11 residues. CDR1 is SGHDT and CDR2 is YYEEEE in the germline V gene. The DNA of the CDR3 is TGTGCCAGCAGCTTGGGGGGAGAGCAGTACTTC. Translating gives CASSLGGEQYF.

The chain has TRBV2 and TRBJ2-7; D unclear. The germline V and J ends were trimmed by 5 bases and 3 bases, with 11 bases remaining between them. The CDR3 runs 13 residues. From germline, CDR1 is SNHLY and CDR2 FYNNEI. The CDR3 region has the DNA TGTGCCAGCAGTCCCCCCAGGCTCTACGAGCAGTACTTC. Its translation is CASSPPRLYEQYF. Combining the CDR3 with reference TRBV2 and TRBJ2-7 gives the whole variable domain EPEVTQTPSHQVTQMGQEVILRCVPISNHLYFYWYRQILGQKVEFLVSFYNNEISEKSEIFDDQFSVERPDGSNFTLKIRSTKLEDSAMYFCASSPPRLYEQYFGPGTRLTVT.

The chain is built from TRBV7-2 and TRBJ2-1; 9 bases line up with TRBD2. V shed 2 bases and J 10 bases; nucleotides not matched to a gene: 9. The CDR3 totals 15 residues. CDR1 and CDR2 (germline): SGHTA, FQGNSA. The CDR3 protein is CASSLWGGRGSEQFF. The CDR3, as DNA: TGTGCCAGCAGCTTATGGGGCGGGAGGGGGTCCGAGCAGTTCTTC.

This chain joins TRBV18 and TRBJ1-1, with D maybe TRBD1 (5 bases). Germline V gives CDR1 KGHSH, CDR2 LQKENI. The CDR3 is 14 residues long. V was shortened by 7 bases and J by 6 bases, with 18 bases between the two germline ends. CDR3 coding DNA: TGTGCCAGCTTCCCGACAGTCTCCACCTCTGAAGCTTTCTTT. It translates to CASFPTVSTSEAFF.

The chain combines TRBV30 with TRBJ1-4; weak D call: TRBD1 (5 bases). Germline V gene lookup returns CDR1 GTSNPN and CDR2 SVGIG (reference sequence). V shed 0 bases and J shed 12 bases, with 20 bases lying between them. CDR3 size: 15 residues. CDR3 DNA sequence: TGTGCCTGGAGTGTACGGGGGGTAGGGCGGGTGGAACTGTTTTTT. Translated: CAWSVRGVGRVELFF.

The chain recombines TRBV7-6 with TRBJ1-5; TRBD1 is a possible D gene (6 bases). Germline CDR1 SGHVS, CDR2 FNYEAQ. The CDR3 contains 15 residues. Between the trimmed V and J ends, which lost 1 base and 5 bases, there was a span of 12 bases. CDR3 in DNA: TGTGCCAGCAGCTTAGAGGGGGGGTCAGATCAGCCCCAGCATTTT. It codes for CASSLEGGSDQPQHF.

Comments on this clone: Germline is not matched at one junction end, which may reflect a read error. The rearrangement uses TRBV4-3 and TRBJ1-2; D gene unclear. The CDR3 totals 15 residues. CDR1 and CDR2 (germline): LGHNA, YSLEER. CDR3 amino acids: CTSSQGLMRDYGYTF. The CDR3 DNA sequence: TGCACCAGCAGCCAAGGTTTGATGCGGGATTATGGCTACACCTTC.

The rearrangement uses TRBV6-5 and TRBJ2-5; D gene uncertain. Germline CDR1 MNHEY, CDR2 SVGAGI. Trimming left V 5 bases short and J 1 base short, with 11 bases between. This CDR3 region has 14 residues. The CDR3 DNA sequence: TGTGCCAGCAGTAGCTGGGAAACCCAAGAGACCCAGTACTTC. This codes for CASSSWETQETQYF.

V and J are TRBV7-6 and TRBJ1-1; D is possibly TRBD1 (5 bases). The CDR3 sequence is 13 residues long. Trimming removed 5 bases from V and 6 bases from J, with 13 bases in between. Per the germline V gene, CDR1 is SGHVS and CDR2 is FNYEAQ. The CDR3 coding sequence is TGTGCCAGCAGCGGCTCAGGGCTCGCTGAAGCTTTCTTT. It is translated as CASSGSGLAEAFF.

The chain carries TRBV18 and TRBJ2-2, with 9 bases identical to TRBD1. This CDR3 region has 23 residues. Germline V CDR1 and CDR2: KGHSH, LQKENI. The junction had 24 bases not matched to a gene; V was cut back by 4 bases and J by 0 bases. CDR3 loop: CASSLRPGQADRGHNTNTGELFF. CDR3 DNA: TGTGCCAGCTCACTGCGGCCAGGACAAGCGGACAGGGGTCACAATACGAACACCGGGGAGCTGTTTTTT. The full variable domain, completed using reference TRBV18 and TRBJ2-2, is NAGVMQNPRHLVRRRGQEARLRCSPMKGHSHVYWYRQLPEEGLKFMVYLQKENIIDESGMPKERFSAEFPKEGPSILRIQQVVRGDSAAYFCASSLRPGQADRGHNTNTGELFFGEGSRLTVL.

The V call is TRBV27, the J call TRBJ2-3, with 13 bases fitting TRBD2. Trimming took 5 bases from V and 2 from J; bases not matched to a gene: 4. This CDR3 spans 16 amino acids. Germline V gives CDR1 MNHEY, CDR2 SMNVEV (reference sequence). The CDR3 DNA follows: TGTGCCAGCAGTACTAGCGGGAGGGCCCTCACAGATACGCAGTATTTT. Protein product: CASSTSGRALTDTQYF.

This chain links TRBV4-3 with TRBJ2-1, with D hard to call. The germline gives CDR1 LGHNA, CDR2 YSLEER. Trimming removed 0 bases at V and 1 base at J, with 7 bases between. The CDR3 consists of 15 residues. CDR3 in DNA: TGCGCCAGCAGCCAAGATTGGGCTTCCTACAATGAGCAGTTCTTC. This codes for CASSQDWASYNEQFF.

CDR3 protein: CASSAAGGETEAFF. DNA for the CDR3: TGTGCCAGCAGTGCTGCGGGGGGGGAAACTGAAGCTTTCTTT. V gene TRBV6-1 combines with J gene TRBJ1-1; D is perhaps TRBD1 (5 bases). Germline CDR1 reads MNHNS; CDR2 reads SASEGT. The CDR3 runs to 14 residues. Trimming took off 4 bases at V and 5 bases at J, with 14 bases between the two ends.

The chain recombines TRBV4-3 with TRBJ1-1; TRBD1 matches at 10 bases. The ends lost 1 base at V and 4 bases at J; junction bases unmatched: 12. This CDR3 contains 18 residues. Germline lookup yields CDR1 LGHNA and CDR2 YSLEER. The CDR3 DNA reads TGCGCCAGCAGCCAAGGAACCGGGACAGGGGATGATCCCACTGAAGCTTTCTTT. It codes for CASSQGTGTGDDPTEAFF.